Below are 10 T cell receptor beta chains sequenced from a single sample in a study of tumour-infiltrating T cells in Burkitt lymphoma. Profiling relied on immunoSEQ multiplex PCR, and the TCRdb table lists in-frame clones only, not all of them. Among 11,000 to 15,000 clones listed, around 80% were seen once. The sample taken for sequencing was tumor tissue. Receptors were obtained from a human donor with diffuse large B-cell lymphoma.

The V call is TRBV27, the J call TRBJ1-3; unclear D gene. The CDR3 contains 13 residues. The germline V gene encodes CDR1 MNHEY and CDR2 SMNVEV (reference sequence). Trimming took off 6 bases at V and 3 bases at J, with 9 bases between the two ends. CDR3 DNA: TGTGCCAGCAGCTGGGCGGGTGGAAACACCATATATTTT. This translates into CASSWAGGNTIYF.

The chain employs TRBV19 and TRBJ2-7; tentatively, D is TRBD1 (6 bases). The CDR3 spans 12 residues. The germline V and J ends were trimmed by 4 bases and 4 bases, with 8 bases remaining between them. Germline assignment: CDR1 LNHDA and CDR2 SQIVND (reference sequence). The CDR3 sequence: CASSTQGYEQYF. For the CDR3, the DNA is TGTGCCAGTAGTACACAGGGTTACGAGCAGTACTTC.

The chain joins TRBV30 to TRBJ1-1; 9 nucleotides align to TRBD1. CDR1 is GTSNPN, CDR2 SVGIG, per germline (reference sequence). J lost 3 bases, V lost 6 bases, and 5 bases had no gene match. This CDR3 spans 13 amino acids. CDR3: CACQQGADTEAFF. CDR3 nucleotide sequence: TGTGCCTGTCAACAGGGGGCGGACACTGAAGCTTTCTTT.

This rearrangement joins TRBV25-1 to TRBJ1-4; D not certain. This CDR3 contains 13 residues. The germline gives CDR1 MGHDK, CDR2 SYGVNS. Trimming stripped 3 bases from V and 8 bases from J, with 10 bases between. The CDR3 nucleotides are TGTGCCAGCAGTGATGGAGGAAGCGAAAAACTGTTTTTT. Translation: CASSDGGSEKLFF.

This sequence joins TRBV19 and TRBJ2-7; D not certain. V was pared by 3 bases and J by 6 bases, with 15 bases between. CDR3 length: 14 amino acids. Looked up from germline, CDR1 is LNHDA and CDR2 is SQIVND (reference sequence). The CDR3 spells CASSIPRPLGEQYV. The CDR3 bases are TGTGCCAGTAGTATTCCCAGGCCCCTTGGCGAGCAGTACGTC.

The V gene is TRBV7-2, the J gene TRBJ1-3, with TRBD1 as a possible D gene (5 bases). The germline V gene encodes CDR1 SGHTA and CDR2 FQGNSA. Trimming cost V 2 bases and J 1 base, with 21 bases left between them. The CDR3 contains 19 residues. In nucleotides, the CDR3 is TGTGCCAGCAGCTTATCACGGGTGGGGCAGGAGCTTTCTGGAAACACCATATATTTT. Encoded protein: CASSLSRVGQELSGNTIYF.

This chain joins TRBV9 and TRBJ1-1, with D perhaps TRBD1 (6 bases). The germline V gene encodes CDR1 SGDLS and CDR2 YYNGEE. This CDR3 region has 14 residues. V was cut by 4 bases and J by 8 bases, with 18 bases left in between. In nucleotides, the CDR3 is TGTGCCAGCAGCCCCCGGACAGCGATGCAGGAAGCTTTCTTT. It translates to CASSPRTAMQEAFF.

This clone was seen a handful of times. The chain joins TRBV7-7 to TRBJ2-3, with D unresolved. This CDR3 spans 14 amino acids. Germline CDR1 and CDR2: SSHAT and FNYEAQ (reference sequence). The germline V and J ends were trimmed by 5 bases and 3 bases, with 12 bases remaining between them. The CDR3 coding sequence is TGTGCCAGCAGCCCTTATTTGTTAACAGATACGCAGTATTTT. Its translation is CASSPYLLTDTQYF.

The chain uses TRBV7-2 and TRBJ1-2, with D tentatively TRBD1 (5 bases). CDR3 length: 15 residues. V shed 5 bases and J shed 4 bases, with 17 bases lying between them. Germline V gene data show CDR1 as SGHTA and CDR2 as FQGNSA. The CDR3 sequence is CASSPVSGGFYGYTF. CDR3 DNA sequence: TGTGCCAGCAGCCCTGTCTCGGGGGGGTTCTATGGCTACACCTTC. Using reference TRBV7-2 and TRBJ1-2 for the parts outside the CDR3, the full variable domain is GAGVSQSPSNKVTEKGKDVELRCDPISGHTALYWYRQSLGQGLEFLIYFQGNSAPDKSGLPSDRFSAERTGGSVSTLTIQRTQQEDSAVYLCASSPVSGGFYGYTFGSGTRLTVV.

Written as DNA, the CDR3 is TGCGCCAGCAGCGACGCCAGGGGAGAGAACACTGAAGCTTTCTTT. This sequence encodes CASSDARGENTEAFF. V is TRBV5-1 and J is TRBJ1-1; D is possibly TRBD1 (6 bases). CDR1 and CDR2 from the germline V gene are SGHRS and YFSETQ. The CDR3 sequence is 15 residues long. Trimming cost V 4 bases and J 1 base, with 14 bases left between them.